This T cell receptor (beta chain) is from a study of blood T cell repertoires in COVID-19 (dated by TCRdb to about 2020). For the study in its entirety: Collaborator samples came from the United States, Italy and Spain and covered acute and convalescent phases of COVID-19. The prospective study material was composed of cDNA or gDNA derived from T cells, B-cell-depleted T cells, or PBMCs. Deeply sampled blood TCRbeta repertoires from subjects exposed to, actively infected with, or recovered from COVID-19 were included in the dataset. The repertoires were made available in a free public database intended to serve as a resource for research on the immune response to SARS-CoV-2. The samples were drawn from the first 160 participants of the ongoing ImmuneRACE study and from 1,254 subjects provided by 6 global collaborators. Nearly every sample came with metadata listing a de-identified subject ID, COVID-19 status, age in years and sex. Where available, HLA class I and class II types were obtained from metadata supplied by the sample provider rather than from assay-based typing.

As to this clone: What this receptor recognizes is not known. Within one base of it there is no much larger clone, and no base qualities were kept.

V is reduced by 2 bases and J by 8 bases, leaving a spacing of 18 bases between them. The CDR3 sequence holds 15 residues, the cysteine and phenylalanine included. CDR3 DNA only is kept here, 45 bases in frame from base 1. The germline V gene encodes CDR1 MNHEY and CDR2 SVGAGI. General study outcomes and caveats: How much clinical and demographic metadata was included differed by source and by participant, and the metadata was provided uncurated.

TCRbeta CDR3 regions were amplified from genomic DNA using the immunoSEQ Assay, a bias-controlled multiplex PCR. The authors processed their data as follows. The number of nucleated cells in each sample was estimated from the amplification of reference gene primers within the assay. To quantify the absolute abundance of each unique TCRbeta CDR3 rearrangement, sequence reads were collapsed and filtered. Productive Simpson clonality was computed per sample as the square root of Simpson's diversity index over productive rearrangements. TCRdb obtained this table from immuneACCESS and retained in-frame rearrangements with V and J assigned. These tables miss some clones; where compared with another copy, unresolved V genes account for less than half of the shortfall, and the remainder is unexplained. V and J calls and clone size are as listed in that table; D and trimming were resolved from the DNA. This sample holds just over 650,000 clones; 90% were observed only once. The top ten clones comprise more than 0.25% of the sample.

The collaborating institutions used their own protocols to collect whole blood in K2EDTA tubes. For TCRbeta analysis, collaborator samples were shipped as frozen whole blood, as isolated PBMCs, or as DNA extracted from either sample type. The sequencing input was peripheral blood. The sequence came from a young woman with acute or convalescent COVID-19. The rearranged chain carries TRBV6-5 and TRBJ1-2; 5 matching bases give a weak D call of TRBD1. The DNA sequence is given as TGTGCCAGCAGTTACCTTGTCGCAGGGATTAGCGGCTACACCTTC. Its translation is CASSYLVAGISGYTF.